This T cell receptor beta chain was obtained from a study of T-cell memory formation after mild COVID-19. On the study more broadly: Largely donor-specific TCR clusters were found. General study findings and limits: Day 15 to 85 contracting clones showed balanced CD4/CD8; later expanders leaned CD4+.

Each CDR3 protein is one row after TCRdb ran MiXCR on the 5' RACE reads. Among approximately 150,000 distinct CDR3 sequences, more than 14% were seen once, and the ten largest hold 13% to 15%. This CDR3 spans 14 amino acids. Germline loops: CDR1 LNHDA, CDR2 SQIVND (reference sequence). Trimming cost V 4 bases and J 1 base, with 10 bases left between them. This clonotype was seen more than once but under ten times. Its target is unknown. The chain carries TRBV19 and TRBJ1-1; D ambiguous. This sequence originates from an adult woman who had mild COVID-19 (a few samples of this study predate the infection). Cell type and time point are not known. Source material: PBMCs or a T cell subset sorted from them (not recorded which). CDR3 nucleotide sequence: TGTGCCAGTAGTACGGCTCAGCCGAACACTGAAGCTTTCTTT. Encoded protein: CASSTAQPNTEAFF.